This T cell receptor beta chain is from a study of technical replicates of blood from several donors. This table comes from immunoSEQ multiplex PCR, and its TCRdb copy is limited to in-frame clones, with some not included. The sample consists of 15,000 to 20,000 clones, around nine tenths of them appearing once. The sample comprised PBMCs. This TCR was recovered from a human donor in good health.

The DNA for the CDR3 is TGTGCCAGCAGAGATAGACACCGGCCGGCGGAGACCCAGTACTTC. Its protein is CASRDRHRPAETQYF. The chain combines TRBV6-1 with TRBJ2-5, with D unclear. V lost 6 bases and J 5 bases, leaving 19 bases between the germline ends. Germline V lookup: CDR1 MNHNS, CDR2 SASEGT. This CDR3 has 15 amino acids.